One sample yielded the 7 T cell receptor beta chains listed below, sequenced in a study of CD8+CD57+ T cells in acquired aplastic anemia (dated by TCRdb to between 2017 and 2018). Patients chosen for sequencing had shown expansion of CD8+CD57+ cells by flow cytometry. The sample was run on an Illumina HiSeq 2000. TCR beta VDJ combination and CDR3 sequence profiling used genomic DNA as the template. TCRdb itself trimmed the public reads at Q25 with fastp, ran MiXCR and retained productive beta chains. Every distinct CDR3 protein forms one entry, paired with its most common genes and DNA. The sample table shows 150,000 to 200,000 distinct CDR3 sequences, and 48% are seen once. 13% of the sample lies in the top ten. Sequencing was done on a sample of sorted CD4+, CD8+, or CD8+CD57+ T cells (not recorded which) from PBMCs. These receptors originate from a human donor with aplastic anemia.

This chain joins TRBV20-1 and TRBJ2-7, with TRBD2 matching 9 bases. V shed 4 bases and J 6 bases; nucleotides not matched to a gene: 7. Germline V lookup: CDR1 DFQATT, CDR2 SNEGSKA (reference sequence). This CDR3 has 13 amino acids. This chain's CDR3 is CSATTREGLEQYF. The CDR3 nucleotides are TGCAGTGCTACGACGCGGGAGGGCCTCGAGCAGTACTTC.

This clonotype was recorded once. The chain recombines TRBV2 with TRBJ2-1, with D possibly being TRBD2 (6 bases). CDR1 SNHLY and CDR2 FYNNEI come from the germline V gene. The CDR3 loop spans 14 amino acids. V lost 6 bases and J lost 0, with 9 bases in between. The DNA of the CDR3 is TGTGCCAGCAGGGCGGGAAGCTCCTACAATGAGCAGTTCTTC. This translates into CASRAGSSYNEQFF.

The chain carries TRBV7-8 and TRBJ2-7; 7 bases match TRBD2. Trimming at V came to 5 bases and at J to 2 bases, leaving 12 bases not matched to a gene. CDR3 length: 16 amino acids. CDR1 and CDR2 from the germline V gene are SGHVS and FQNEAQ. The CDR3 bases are TGTGCCAGCAGCACCTCCTCTAGCGGACATGCCTACGAGCAGTACTTC. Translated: CASSTSSSGHAYEQYF.

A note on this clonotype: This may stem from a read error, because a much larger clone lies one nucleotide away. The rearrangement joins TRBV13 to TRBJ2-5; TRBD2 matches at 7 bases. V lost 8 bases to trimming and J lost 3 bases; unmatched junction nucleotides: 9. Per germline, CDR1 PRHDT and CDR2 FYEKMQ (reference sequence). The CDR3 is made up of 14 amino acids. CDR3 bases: TGTGCCAGCGGTAGGGCTGGGGGGGAAGAGACCCAGTACTTC. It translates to CASGRAGGEETQYF.

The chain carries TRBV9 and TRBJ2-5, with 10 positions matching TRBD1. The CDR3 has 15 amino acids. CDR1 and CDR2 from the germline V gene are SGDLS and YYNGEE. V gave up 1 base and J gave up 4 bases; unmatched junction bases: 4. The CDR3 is CASSVPDRGRETQYF. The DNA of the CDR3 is TGTGCCAGCAGCGTACCCGACAGGGGGCGAGAGACCCAGTACTTC.

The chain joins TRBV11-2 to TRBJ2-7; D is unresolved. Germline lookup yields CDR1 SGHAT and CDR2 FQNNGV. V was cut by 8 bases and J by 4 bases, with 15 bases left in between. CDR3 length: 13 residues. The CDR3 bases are TGTGCCAGCGGCACCCTAAAGACTTACGAGCAGTACTTC. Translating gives CASGTLKTYEQYF.

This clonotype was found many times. The CDR3 is CASSGMGAEAFF. The CDR3 nucleotides are TGTGCCAGCAGTGGGATGGGGGCTGAAGCTTTCTTT. V is TRBV2 and J is TRBJ1-1, with TRBD1 as a possible D gene (5 bases). CDR3 length: 12 amino acids. V was trimmed by 4 bases and J by 6 bases, leaving 9 bases between them. Per the germline V gene, CDR1 is SNHLY and CDR2 is FYNNEI.